One sample yielded the 17 T cell receptor beta chains listed below, sequenced in a study of T cell repertoires in cytomegalovirus infection (dated by TCRdb to the late 2010s). These reads were obtained on an Illumina HiSeq 1500. The public reads were reprocessed in TCRdb via fastp at Q25 and MiXCR, keeping in-frame beta chains. Rows with one shared CDR3 protein collapse into an entry with the most common genes and DNA. The sample includes about 89,000 distinct CDR3 sequences, with about 29% observed a single time. The top ten clonotypes cover over 60% of the sample. The treatment or condition tag for this specimen amounts to: in vitro stimulation with specific CMV peptide epitopes to enrich CMV-specific T cells. Their cognate antigens are unknown. The specimen comprised CD8+ T cells from cultured PBMCs, sampled from culture after CMV antigen stimulation. The source of these receptors is a human donor in good health (CMV status not recorded). Some clones in this sample may be carry-over from other donors' samples.

At least ten counts were recorded for this clonotype. This chain connects TRBV7-8 to TRBJ1-6; 7 bases match TRBD1. The CDR3 has 14 residues. Per the germline V gene, CDR1 is SGHVS and CDR2 is FQNEAQ. With 5 bases clipped from V and 5 bases from J, the junction kept 3 bases outside the gene matches. DNA for the CDR3: TGTGCCAGCAGCCAACAGGGGAATAATTCACCCCTCCACTTT. This translates into CASSQQGNNSPLHF.

CDR3 residues: CASSLSPGNQPQHF. CDR3 sequence (DNA): TGTGCCAGCAGTTTATCGCCCGGAAATCAGCCCCAGCATTTT. The genes are TRBV27 and TRBJ1-5, with D hard to call. The CDR3 contains 14 residues. V was shortened by 0 bases and J by 4 bases, with 7 bases between the two germline ends. CDR1 is MNHEY and CDR2 is SMNVEV in the germline V gene (reference sequence).

This clonotype was observed a few times. The rearrangement joins TRBV28 to TRBJ1-1; TRBD1 matches at 7 bases. V was pared by 3 bases and J by 7 bases, with 5 bases of the junction left unmatched. Per the germline V gene, CDR1 is MDHEN and CDR2 is SYDVKM. The CDR3 is 13 amino acids. The CDR3 DNA follows: TGTGCCAGCAGTTTTAGGGGGCTGGTTGAAGCTTTCTTT. This encodes CASSFRGLVEAFF. The whole variable domain, remainder taken from reference TRBV28 and TRBJ1-1, is DVKVTQSSRYLVKRTGEKVFLECVQDMDHENMFWYRQDPGLGLRLIYFSYDVKMKEKGDIPEGYSVSREKKERFSLILESASTNQTSMYLCASSFRGLVEAFFGQGTRLTVV.

The CDR3 bases are TGTGCCACCAGCAGAGGGTTCGGGGGGGCAACTGAAGCTTTCTTT. Protein sequence: CATSRGFGGATEAFF. The chain combines TRBV15 with TRBJ1-1; possible D gene TRBD1, 6 bases. This CDR3 has 15 residues. V lost 1 base, J lost 5 bases, and 14 bases lay in between. Looked up from germline, CDR1 is LNHNV and CDR2 is YYDKDF (reference sequence).

The V gene is TRBV12-3 or TRBV12-4, the J gene TRBJ2-5; D may be TRBD2 (6 bases). Trimming removed 7 bases at V and 4 bases at J, with 13 bases between. This CDR3 has 13 residues. CDR3 in DNA: TGTGCCAGCACCTTGGAGGGGATAGAGACCCAGTACTTC. As protein: CASTLEGIETQYF.

There are a few counts of this clonotype. The chain combines TRBV25-1 with TRBJ1-3, with D unresolved. V lost 3 bases to trimming and J lost 3 bases, with 9 bases between them. Germline V gives CDR1 MGHDK, CDR2 SYGVNS. The CDR3 has 14 amino acids. The CDR3 sequence: CASSEAGFGNTIYF. In DNA form, the CDR3 reads TGTGCCAGCAGTGAGGCCGGCTTTGGAAACACCATATATTTT.

This clonotype was seen many times. The CDR3 protein is CASSYSHSSSTDTQYF. For the CDR3, the DNA is TGTGCCAGCAGTTACTCTCACAGCTCTAGCACAGATACGCAGTATTTT. The rearrangement joins TRBV6-5 to TRBJ2-3; D remains unclear. CDR1 is MNHEY and CDR2 is SVGAGI in the germline V gene. V was clipped by 0 bases and J by 0 bases, with 10 bases between them. This CDR3 is built from 16 residues.

A few counts support this clonotype. The chain couples TRBV7-8 to TRBJ2-7; either TRBD1 or TRBD2 may supply D (5 bases each). The CDR3 length is 14 residues. V gave up 4 bases and J gave up 7 bases, with 17 bases separating them. CDR1 SGHVS and CDR2 FQNEAQ come from the germline V gene. CDR3 bases: TGTGCCAGCAGCTCGACATGGGGACCCGGGGAGCAGTACTTC. Amino acid sequence: CASSSTWGPGEQYF.

The V and J genes are TRBV6-6 and TRBJ2-5; 9 bases align to TRBD2. Germline trimming cut 5 bases from V and 8 bases from J; bases unmatched to any gene: 12. The CDR3 contains 15 residues. CDR1 and CDR2 (germline): MNHNY, SVGAGI (reference sequence). The CDR3 reads CASSVLGLAGKTQYF. CDR3 DNA sequence: TGTGCCAGCAGTGTTTTGGGACTAGCCGGGAAAACCCAGTACTTC.

This clonotype occurred many times. This rearrangement joins TRBV7-2 to TRBJ1-2, with D possibly matching TRBD1 (5 bases). Trimming removed 1 base from V and 1 base from J, with 19 bases in between. This CDR3 comprises 18 residues. Germline CDR1 and CDR2: SGHTA and FQGNSA. CDR3 in amino acids: CASSLGRPGPPLNYGYTF. The CDR3 nucleotides read TGTGCCAGCAGCTTAGGAAGGCCGGGGCCCCCTCTTAACTATGGCTACACCTTC. The whole variable domain, remainder taken from reference TRBV7-2 and TRBJ1-2, is GAGVSQSPSNKVTEKGKDVELRCDPISGHTALYWYRQSLGQGLEFLIYFQGNSAPDKSGLPSDRFSAERTGGSVSTLTIQRTQQEDSAVYLCASSLGRPGPPLNYGYTFGSGTRLTVV.

This clonotype was seen a few times. The chain is built from TRBV29-1 and TRBJ2-3, with D perhaps TRBD1 (6 bases). Trimming took 0 bases from V and 2 from J, leaving 9 bases between them. CDR1 SQVTM and CDR2 ANQGSEA come from the germline V gene. The CDR3 extends over 14 amino acids. The CDR3 protein is CSVEDKGDTDTQYF. Written as DNA, the CDR3 is TGCAGCGTTGAAGATAAGGGGGACACAGATACGCAGTATTTT.

This clonotype has at least ten counts. The chain combines TRBV6-6 with TRBJ1-1, with 9 nucleotides matching TRBD1. The V segment lost 7 bases and the J segment 5 bases; nucleotides outside the gene matches: 8. The CDR3 loop spans 14 amino acids. Germline loops: CDR1 MNHNY, CDR2 SVGAGI (reference sequence). The DNA for the CDR3 is TGTGCCAGCATTTTGACAGGGGGGGGAACTGAAGCTTTCTTT. Encoded protein: CASILTGGGTEAFF.

The table lists this clonotype with a few counts. This chain links TRBV19 with TRBJ1-2; a weak D match, TRBD1 (6 bases). The germline gives CDR1 LNHDA, CDR2 SQIVND (reference sequence). Trimming left V 4 bases short and J 2 bases short, with 11 bases between. The CDR3 is 14 amino acids. The CDR3, as DNA: TGTGCCAGTAGTAGCCATGGACAGAACTATGGCTACACCTTC. It codes for CASSSHGQNYGYTF.

J is TRBJ1-5 and V is TRBV27; tentative D call: TRBD1 (6 bases). Germline lookup yields CDR1 MNHEY and CDR2 SMNVEV (reference sequence). V lost 6 bases and J lost 5, with 14 bases in between. CDR3 length: 14 residues. In DNA form, the CDR3 reads TGTGCCAGCAGCTTTGCCGGGACACATCAGCCCCAGCATTTT. This codes for CASSFAGTHQPQHF.

As to this clonotype: This may be a read error, as it is one base from a much larger clone. The chain couples TRBV28 to TRBJ2-1; 8 positions agree with TRBD1. The CDR3 covers 16 residues. Germline assignment: CDR1 MDHEN and CDR2 SYDVKM. The CDR3 loop reads CASSSPPDRAQNERFF. The CDR3, as DNA: TGTGCCAGCAGTTCCCCCCCGGACAGGGCTCAGAATGAGCGGTTCTTC. The full variable domain, with the rest looked up from reference TRBV28 and TRBJ2-1, is DVKVTQSSRYLVKRTGEKVFLECVQDMDHENMFWYRQDPGLGLRLIYFSYDVKMKEKGDIPEGYSVSREKKERFSLILESASTNQTSMYLCASSSPPDRAQNERFFGPGTRLTVL.

There are many counts of this clonotype. The chain employs TRBV7-2 and TRBJ2-7; no reliable D call. The V and J ends lost 2 bases and 6 bases respectively, with 8 bases between them. The CDR3 extends over 12 amino acids. Germline V CDR1 and CDR2: SGHTA, FQGNSA. DNA for the CDR3: TGTGCCAGCAGCTTATCCACAGTCGAGCAGTACTTC. It codes for CASSLSTVEQYF.

With regard to this clonotype: This may come from a read error, since a much larger clone is one base off. The V and J genes are TRBV7-2 and TRBJ2-7; maybe TRBD2 (6 bases). Trimming pared 8 bases from V and 0 bases from J, leaving 14 bases between. CDR3 size: 14 residues. Germline V CDR1 and CDR2: SGHTA, FQGNSA. The CDR3 is CASGPFGSSYEQYF. In nucleotides, the CDR3 is TGTGCCAGCGGCCCCTTCGGGAGCTCCTACGAGCAGTACTTC.